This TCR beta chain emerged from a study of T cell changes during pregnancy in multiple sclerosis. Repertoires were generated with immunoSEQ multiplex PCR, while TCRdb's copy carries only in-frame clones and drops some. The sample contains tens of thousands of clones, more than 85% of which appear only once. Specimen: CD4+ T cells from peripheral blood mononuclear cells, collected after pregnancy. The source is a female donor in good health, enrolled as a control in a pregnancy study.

The CDR3 coding sequence is TGTGCCAGCAGCCTCCGGGGGGACGAGCAGTACTTC. Its translation: CASSLRGDEQYF. This rearrangement joins TRBV28 to TRBJ2-7; 7 bases match TRBD2. There are 12 residues in the CDR3. The J segment lost 5 bases and the V segment lost 6 bases, leaving 4 bases of the junction unmatched. From germline, CDR1 is MDHEN and CDR2 SYDVKM.